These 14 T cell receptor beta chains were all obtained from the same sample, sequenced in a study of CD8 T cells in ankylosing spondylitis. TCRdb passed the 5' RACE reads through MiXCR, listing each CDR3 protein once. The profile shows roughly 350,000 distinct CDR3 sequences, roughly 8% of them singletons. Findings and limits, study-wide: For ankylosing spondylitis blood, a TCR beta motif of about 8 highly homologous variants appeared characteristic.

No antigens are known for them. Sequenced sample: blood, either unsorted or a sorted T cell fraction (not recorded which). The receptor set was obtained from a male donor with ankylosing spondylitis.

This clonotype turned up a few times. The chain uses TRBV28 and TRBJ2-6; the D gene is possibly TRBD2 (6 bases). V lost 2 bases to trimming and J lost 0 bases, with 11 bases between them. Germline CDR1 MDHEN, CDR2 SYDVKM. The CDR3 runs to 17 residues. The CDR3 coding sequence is TGTGCCAGCAGTTTACGGCGGGGAAGCTCTGGGGCCAACGTCCTGACTTTC. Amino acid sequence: CASSLRRGSSGANVLTF. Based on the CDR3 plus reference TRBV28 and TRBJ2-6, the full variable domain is DVKVTQSSRYLVKRTGEKVFLECVQDMDHENMFWYRQDPGLGLRLIYFSYDVKMKEKGDIPEGYSVSREKKERFSLILESASTNQTSMYLCASSLRRGSSGANVLTFGAGSRLTVL.

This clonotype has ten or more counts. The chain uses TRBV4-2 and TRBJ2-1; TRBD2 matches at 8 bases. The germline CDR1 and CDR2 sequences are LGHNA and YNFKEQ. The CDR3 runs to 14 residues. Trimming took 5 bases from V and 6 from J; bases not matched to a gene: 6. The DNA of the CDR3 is TGTGCCAGCAGCTTCAAGCGGGAGATCAATGAGCAGTTCTTC. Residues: CASSFKREINEQFF.

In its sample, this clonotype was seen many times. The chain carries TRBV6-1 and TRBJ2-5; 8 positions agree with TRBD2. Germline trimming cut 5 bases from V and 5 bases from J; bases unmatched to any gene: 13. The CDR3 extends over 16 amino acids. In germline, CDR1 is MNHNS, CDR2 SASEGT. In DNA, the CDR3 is TGTGCCAGCAGTAAACGGACTAGCTCAGAGGGTGAGACCCAGTACTTC. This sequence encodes CASSKRTSSEGETQYF.

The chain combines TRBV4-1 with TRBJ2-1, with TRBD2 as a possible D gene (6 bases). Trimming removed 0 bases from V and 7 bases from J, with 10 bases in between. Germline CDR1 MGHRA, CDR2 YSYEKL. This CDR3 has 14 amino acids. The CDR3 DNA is TGCGCCAGCAGCCAAGATCGGAGGGGTAATGAGCAGTTCTTC. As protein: CASSQDRRGNEQFF.

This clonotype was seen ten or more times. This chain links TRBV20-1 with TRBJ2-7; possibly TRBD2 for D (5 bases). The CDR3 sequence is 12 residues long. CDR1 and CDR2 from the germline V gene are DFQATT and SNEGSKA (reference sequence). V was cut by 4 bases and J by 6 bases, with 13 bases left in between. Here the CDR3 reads CSAKRVRGEQYF. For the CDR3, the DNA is TGCAGTGCTAAGAGGGTTCGGGGCGAGCAGTACTTC.

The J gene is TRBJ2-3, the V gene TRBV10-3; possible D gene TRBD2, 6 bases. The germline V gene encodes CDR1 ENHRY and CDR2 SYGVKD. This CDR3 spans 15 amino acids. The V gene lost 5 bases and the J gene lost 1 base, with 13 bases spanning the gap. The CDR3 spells CAISLDYEGTDTQYF. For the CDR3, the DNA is TGTGCCATCAGTCTGGACTACGAGGGCACAGATACGCAGTATTTT.

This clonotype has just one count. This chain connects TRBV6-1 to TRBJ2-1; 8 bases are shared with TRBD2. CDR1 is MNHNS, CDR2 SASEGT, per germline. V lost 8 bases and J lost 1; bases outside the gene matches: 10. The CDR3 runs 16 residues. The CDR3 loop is CASGGSGKASYNEQFF. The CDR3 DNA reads TGTGCCAGCGGGGGTAGCGGGAAAGCTTCCTACAATGAGCAGTTCTTC.

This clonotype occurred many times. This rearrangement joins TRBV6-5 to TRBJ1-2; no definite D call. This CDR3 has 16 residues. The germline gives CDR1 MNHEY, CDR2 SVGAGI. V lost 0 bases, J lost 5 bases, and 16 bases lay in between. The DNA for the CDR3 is TGTGCCAGCAGTTACTCGGGTAGGGATGGAGGGTATGGCTACACCTTC. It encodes CASSYSGRDGGYGYTF.

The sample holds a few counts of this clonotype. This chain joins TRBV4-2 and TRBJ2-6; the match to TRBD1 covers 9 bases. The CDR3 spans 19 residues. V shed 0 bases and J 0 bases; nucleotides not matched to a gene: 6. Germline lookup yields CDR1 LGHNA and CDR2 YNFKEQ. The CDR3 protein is CASSQDVGTGNSGANVLTF. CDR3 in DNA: TGTGCCAGCAGCCAAGATGTTGGGACAGGGAACTCTGGGGCCAACGTCCTGACTTTC.

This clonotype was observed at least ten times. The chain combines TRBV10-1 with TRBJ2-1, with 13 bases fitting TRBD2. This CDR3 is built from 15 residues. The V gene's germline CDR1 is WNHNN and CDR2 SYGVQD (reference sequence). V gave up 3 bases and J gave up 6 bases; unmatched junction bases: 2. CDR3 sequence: CASSEGTSGINEQFF. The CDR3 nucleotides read TGCGCCAGCAGTGAAGGGACTAGCGGGATCAATGAGCAGTTCTTC.

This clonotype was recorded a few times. The CDR3 protein is CSASRQNTEAFF. The CDR3 DNA reads as TGCAGTGCTTCGAGGCAGAACACTGAAGCTTTCTTT. This chain links TRBV20-1 with TRBJ1-1; unclear D gene. CDR1 DFQATT and CDR2 SNEGSKA come from the germline V gene (reference sequence). CDR3 length equals 12 residues. The germline V and J ends were trimmed by 5 bases and 1 base, with 8 bases remaining between them.

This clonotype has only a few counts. The CDR3 region is CSGCSSPENIQYF. The CDR3 DNA follows: TGCAGCGGCTGTAGCAGTCCCGAAAACATTCAGTACTTC. The rearrangement joins TRBV29-1 to TRBJ2-4; no clear D gene. The CDR3 sequence is 13 residues long. The V gene lost 7 bases and the J gene lost 5 bases, with 15 bases spanning the gap. Germline CDR1 SQVTM, CDR2 ANQGSEA.

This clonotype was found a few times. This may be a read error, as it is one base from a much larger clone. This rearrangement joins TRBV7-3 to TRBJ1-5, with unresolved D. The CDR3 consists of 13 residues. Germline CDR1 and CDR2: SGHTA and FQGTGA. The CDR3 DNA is TGTGTCAGCAGCTTAGAAGAAGGTCAGCCCCAGCATTTT. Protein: CVSSLEEGQPQHF.

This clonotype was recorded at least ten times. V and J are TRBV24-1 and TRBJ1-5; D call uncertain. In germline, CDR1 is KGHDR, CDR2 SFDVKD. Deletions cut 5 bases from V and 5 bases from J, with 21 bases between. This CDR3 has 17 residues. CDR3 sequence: CATSGIFSRPGDQPQHF. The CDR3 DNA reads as TGTGCCACCAGTGGAATCTTCTCCCGCCCCGGGGATCAGCCCCAGCATTTT.